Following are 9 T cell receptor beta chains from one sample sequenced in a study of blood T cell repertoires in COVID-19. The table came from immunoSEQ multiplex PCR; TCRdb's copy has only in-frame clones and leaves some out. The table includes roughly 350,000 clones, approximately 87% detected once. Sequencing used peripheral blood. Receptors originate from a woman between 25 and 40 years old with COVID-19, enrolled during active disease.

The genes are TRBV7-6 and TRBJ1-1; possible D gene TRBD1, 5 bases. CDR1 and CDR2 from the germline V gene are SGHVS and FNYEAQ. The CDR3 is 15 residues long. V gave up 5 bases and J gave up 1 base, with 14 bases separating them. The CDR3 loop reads CASSDSGIRNTEAFF. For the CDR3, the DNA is TGTGCCAGCAGCGACTCAGGGATTAGGAACACTGAAGCTTTCTTT.

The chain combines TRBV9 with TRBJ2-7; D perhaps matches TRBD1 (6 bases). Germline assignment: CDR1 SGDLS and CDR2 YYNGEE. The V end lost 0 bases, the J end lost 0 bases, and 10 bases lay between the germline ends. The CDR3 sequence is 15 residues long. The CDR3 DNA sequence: TGTGCCAGCAGCGTAGGACAGGCTTTCTCCTACGAGCAGTACTTC. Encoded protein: CASSVGQAFSYEQYF.

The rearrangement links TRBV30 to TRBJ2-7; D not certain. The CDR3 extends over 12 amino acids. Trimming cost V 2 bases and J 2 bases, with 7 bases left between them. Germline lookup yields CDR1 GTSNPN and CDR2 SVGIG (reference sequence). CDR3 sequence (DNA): TGTGCCTGGAGTACAACAGCCTACGAGCAGTACTTC. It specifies CAWSTTAYEQYF.

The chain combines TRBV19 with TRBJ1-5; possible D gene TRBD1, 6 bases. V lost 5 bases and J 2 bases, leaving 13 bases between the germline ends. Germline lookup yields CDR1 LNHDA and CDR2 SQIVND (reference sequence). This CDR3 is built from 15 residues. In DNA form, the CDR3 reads TGTGCCAGTAGTCTCCAACAGGGTGGCAATCAGCCCCAGCATTTT. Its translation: CASSLQQGGNQPQHF.

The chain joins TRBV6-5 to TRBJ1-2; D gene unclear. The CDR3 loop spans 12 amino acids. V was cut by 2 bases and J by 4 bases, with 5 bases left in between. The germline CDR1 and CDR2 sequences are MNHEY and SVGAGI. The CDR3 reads CASSYGPYGYTF. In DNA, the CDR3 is TGTGCCAGCAGTTACGGGCCCTATGGCTACACCTTC.

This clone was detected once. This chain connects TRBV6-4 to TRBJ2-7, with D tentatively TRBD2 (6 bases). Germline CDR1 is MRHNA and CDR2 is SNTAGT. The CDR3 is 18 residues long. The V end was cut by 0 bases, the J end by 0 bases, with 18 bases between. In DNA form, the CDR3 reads TGTGCCAGCAGTGACTCCAATGAAACCGGGACTGTCTCCTACGAGCAGTACTTC. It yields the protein CASSDSNETGTVSYEQYF.

The CDR3 reads CASRWGTDNTGELFF. The CDR3 DNA is TGTGCCAGCAGATGGGGGACAGACAACACCGGGGAGCTGTTTTTT. This rearrangement joins TRBV9 to TRBJ2-2; TRBD1 matches at 7 bases. The CDR3 consists of 15 residues. The V and J ends lost 5 bases and 2 bases, in that order; junction bases with no gene match: 6. From germline, CDR1 is SGDLS and CDR2 YYNGEE.

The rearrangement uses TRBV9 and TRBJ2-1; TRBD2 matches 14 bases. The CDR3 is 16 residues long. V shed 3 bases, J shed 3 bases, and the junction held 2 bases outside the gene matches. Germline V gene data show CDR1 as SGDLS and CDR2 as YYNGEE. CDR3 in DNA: TGTGCCAGCAGCGCTGGGACTAGCGGGAGCTACAATGAGCAGTTCTTC. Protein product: CASSAGTSGSYNEQFF.

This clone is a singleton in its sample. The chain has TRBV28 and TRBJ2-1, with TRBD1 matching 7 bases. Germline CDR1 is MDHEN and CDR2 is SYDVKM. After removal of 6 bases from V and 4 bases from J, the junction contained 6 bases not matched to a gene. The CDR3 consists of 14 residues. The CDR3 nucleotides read TGTGCCAGCAGCCCAGGGACAGCTTACAATGAGCAGTTCTTC. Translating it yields CASSPGTAYNEQFF.